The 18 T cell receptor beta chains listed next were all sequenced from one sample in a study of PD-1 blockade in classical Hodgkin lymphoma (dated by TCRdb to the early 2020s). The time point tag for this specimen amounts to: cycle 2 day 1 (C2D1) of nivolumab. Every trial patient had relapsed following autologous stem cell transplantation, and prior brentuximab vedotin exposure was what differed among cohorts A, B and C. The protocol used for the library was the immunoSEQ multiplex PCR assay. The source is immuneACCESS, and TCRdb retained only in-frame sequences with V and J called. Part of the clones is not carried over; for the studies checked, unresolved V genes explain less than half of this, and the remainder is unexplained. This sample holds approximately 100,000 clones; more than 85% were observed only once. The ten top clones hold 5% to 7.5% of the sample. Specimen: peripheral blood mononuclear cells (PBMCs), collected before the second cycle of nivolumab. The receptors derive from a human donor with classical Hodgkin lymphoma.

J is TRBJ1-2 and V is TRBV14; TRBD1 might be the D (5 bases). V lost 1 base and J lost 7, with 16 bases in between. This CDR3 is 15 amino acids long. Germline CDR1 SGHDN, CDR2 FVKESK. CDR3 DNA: TGTGCCAGCAGCCAAGGCTGGCGGCAGGGTTTTGGCTACACCTTC. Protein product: CASSQGWRQGFGYTF.

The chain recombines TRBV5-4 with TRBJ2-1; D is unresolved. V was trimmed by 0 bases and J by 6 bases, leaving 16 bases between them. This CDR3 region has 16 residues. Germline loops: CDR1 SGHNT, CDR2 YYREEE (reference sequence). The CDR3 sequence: CASSLGVGDGFNEQFF. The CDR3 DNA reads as TGTGCCAGCAGCTTGGGAGTGGGCGATGGGTTCAATGAGCAGTTCTTC.

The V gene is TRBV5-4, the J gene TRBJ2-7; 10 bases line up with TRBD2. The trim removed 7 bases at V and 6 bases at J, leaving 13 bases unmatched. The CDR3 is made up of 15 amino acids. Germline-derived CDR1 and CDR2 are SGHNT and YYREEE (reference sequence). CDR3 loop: CASRFSGGSRGEQYF. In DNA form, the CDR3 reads TGTGCCAGCCGATTTAGCGGGGGGAGTCGGGGCGAGCAGTACTTC.

The CDR3: CASSLRASGQGNNQPQHF. The CDR3 DNA sequence: TGTGCCAGCAGTCTACGGGCCTCCGGGCAGGGGAACAATCAGCCCCAGCATTTT. This rearrangement joins TRBV27 to TRBJ1-5; weak D call: TRBD1 (6 bases). Germline CDR1 is MNHEY and CDR2 is SMNVEV (reference sequence). With 5 bases removed from V and 3 bases from J, the gap between germline ends came to 23 bases. This CDR3 has 18 residues.

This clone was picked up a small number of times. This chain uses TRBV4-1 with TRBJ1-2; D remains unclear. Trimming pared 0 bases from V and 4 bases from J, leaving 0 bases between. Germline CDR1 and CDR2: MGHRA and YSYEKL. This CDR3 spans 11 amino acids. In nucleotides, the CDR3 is TGCGCCAGCAGCCAAGACTATGGCTACACCTTC. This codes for CASSQDYGYTF.

The CDR3 nucleotides are TGTGCCAGCAGCTTAGATGGGGAGTACACCGGGGAGCTGTTTTTT. Amino acids: CASSLDGEYTGELFF. The chain combines TRBV11-2 with TRBJ2-2; TRBD2 might be the D (5 bases). The V gene's germline CDR1 is SGHAT and CDR2 FQNNGV. The V end lost 0 bases, the J end lost 3 bases, and 8 bases lay between the germline ends. The CDR3 is 15 residues long.

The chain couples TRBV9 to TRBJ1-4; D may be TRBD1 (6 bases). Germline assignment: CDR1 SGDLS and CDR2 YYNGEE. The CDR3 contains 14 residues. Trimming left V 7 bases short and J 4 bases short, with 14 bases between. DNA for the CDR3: TGTGCCAGCGGCGGGGGGGCCCGTAATGAAAAACTGTTTTTT. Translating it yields CASGGGARNEKLFF.

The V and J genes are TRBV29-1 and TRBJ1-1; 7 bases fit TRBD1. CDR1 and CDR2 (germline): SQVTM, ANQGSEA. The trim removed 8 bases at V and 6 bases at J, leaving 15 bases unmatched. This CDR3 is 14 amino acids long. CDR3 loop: CSFILDRVIPEAFF. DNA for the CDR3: TGCAGCTTCATCCTAGACAGGGTAATTCCTGAAGCTTTCTTT.

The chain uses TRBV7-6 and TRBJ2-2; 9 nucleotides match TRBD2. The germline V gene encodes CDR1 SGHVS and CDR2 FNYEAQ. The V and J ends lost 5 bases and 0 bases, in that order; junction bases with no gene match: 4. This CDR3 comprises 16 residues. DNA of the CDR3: TGTGCCAGCAGCCCCTTAGCGGGGGCGAACACCGGGGAGCTGTTTTTT. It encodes CASSPLAGANTGELFF.

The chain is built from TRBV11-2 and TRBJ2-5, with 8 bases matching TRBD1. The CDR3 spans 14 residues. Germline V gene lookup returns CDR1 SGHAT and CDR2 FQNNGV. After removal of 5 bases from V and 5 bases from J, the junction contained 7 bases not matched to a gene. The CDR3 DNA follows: TGTGCCAGCAGCCCGTTTGGACAGGGTGAGACCCAGTACTTC. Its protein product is CASSPFGQGETQYF.

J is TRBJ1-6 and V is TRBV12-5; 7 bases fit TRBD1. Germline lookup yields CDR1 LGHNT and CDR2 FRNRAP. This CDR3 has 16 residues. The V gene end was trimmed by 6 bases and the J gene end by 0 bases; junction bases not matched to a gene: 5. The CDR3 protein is CASGPDRISYNSPLHF. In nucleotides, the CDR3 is TGTGCTAGTGGCCCGGACAGGATCTCCTATAATTCACCCCTCCACTTT.

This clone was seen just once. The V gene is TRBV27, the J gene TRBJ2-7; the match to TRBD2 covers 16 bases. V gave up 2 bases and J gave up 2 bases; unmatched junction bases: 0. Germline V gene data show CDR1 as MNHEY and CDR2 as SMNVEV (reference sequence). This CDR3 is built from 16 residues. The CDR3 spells CASSLGTSGGAYEQYF. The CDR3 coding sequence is TGTGCCAGCAGTTTAGGGACTAGCGGGGGGGCCTACGAGCAGTACTTC.

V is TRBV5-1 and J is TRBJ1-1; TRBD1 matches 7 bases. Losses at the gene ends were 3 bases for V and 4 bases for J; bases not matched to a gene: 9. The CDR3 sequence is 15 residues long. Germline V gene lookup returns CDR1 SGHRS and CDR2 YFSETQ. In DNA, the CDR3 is TGCGCCAGCAGCTGGGACAGTTTGGGGGCCACTGAAGCTTTCTTT. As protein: CASSWDSLGATEAFF.

Here the CDR3 DNA reads TGTGCCAGCAGGACCTTTGGGACAGATAAGCAGTACTTC. Translated: CASRTFGTDKQYF. The chain uses TRBV6-5 and TRBJ2-7; 7 nucleotides align to TRBD1. V dropped 6 bases and J dropped 8; count of bases not matched to a gene: 10. The germline V gene has CDR1 MNHEY and CDR2 SVGAGI. The CDR3 sequence is 13 residues long.

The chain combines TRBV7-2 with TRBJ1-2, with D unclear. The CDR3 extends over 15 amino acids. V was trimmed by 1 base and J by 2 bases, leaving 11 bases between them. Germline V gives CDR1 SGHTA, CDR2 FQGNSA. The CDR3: CASSLVGGVNYGYTF. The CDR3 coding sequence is TGTGCCAGCAGCTTAGTGGGCGGAGTAAACTATGGCTACACCTTC. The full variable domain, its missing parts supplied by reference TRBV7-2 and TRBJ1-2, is GAGVSQSPSNKVTEKGKDVELRCDPISGHTALYWYRQSLGQGLEFLIYFQGNSAPDKSGLPSDRFSAERTGGSVSTLTIQRTQQEDSAVYLCASSLVGGVNYGYTFGSGTRLTVV.

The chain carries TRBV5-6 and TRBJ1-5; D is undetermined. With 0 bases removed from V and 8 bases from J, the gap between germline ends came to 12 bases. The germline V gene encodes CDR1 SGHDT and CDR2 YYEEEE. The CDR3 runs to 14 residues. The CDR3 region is CASSLGRGWKPQHF. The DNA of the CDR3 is TGTGCCAGCAGCTTGGGTCGGGGTTGGAAGCCCCAGCATTTT.

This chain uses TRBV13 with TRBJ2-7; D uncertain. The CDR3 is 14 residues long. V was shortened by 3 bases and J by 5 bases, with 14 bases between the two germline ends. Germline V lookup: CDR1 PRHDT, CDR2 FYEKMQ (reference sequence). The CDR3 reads CASSLDVYADEQYF. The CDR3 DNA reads TGTGCCAGCAGCTTGGATGTATATGCGGACGAGCAGTACTTC.

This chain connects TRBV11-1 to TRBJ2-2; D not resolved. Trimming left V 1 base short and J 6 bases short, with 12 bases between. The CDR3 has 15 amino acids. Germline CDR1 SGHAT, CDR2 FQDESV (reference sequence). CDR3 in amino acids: CASSLGWGMAGELFF. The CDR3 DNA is TGTGCCAGCAGCTTAGGGTGGGGAATGGCCGGGGAGCTGTTTTTT.